The rows below give T cell receptor beta chains drawn from one sample of a study of blood T cell repertoires in COVID-19. The assay was immunoSEQ multiplex PCR, and TCRdb's table has in-frame clones only and misses some. The table lists about 100,000 clones, approximately 91% of them singletons. The sequenced material came from peripheral blood. The receptors were gathered from a woman in her sixties or seventies with acute or convalescent COVID-19. CDR3s include the opening cysteine and the closing phenylalanine or tryptophan. The D gene is left open where the match is weak. Size is omitted from some rows. Given values are once, few, many or a class for expanded clones.

clone size	D gene	V gene	J gene	CDR3 length	CDR3 protein	CDR3 DNA
-	TRBD1	TRBV15	TRBJ1-2	13	CATSRQGARGYTF	TGTGCCACCAGCAGACAGGGGGCAAGAGGCTACACCTTC
-	TRBD1	TRBV25-1	TRBJ1-2	13	CASSDGTAYGYTF	TGTGCCAGCAGTGACGGGACAGCGTATGGCTACACCTTC
-	TRBD1	TRBV3-1/TRBV3-2	TRBJ2-5	15	CASSQAAPGGQTQYF	TGTGCCAGCAGCCAAGCAGCCCCAGGGGGCCAGACCCAGTACTTC
-	-	TRBV9	TRBJ1-2	13	CASSVAGIGGYTF	TGTGCCAGCAGCGTAGCGGGAATAGGTGGCTACACCTTC
-	-	TRBV5-1	TRBJ1-1	13	CASSPLPRTEAFF	TGCGCCAGCAGCCCTCTCCCGCGGACTGAAGCTTTCTTT
-	TRBD2	TRBV2	TRBJ2-5	13	CASTLAAEETQYF	TGTGCCAGCACGCTAGCGGCGGAAGAGACCCAGTACTTC
once	TRBD2	TRBV24-1	TRBJ2-3	17	CATSGASGRWGTDTQYF	TGTGCCACCAGTGGGGCTAGCGGGAGGTGGGGCACAGATACGCAGTATTTT
-	-	TRBV5-5	TRBJ2-1	13	CASSLNTHNEQFF	TGTGCCAGCAGCTTGAACACCCACAATGAGCAGTTCTTC
-	-	TRBV29-1	TRBJ1-1	11	CSVDRGFEAFF	TGCAGCGTTGACAGGGGCTTTGAAGCTTTCTTT
few	TRBD2	TRBV3-1/TRBV3-2	TRBJ2-2	15	CASSPGLAGTGELFF	TGTGCCAGCAGCCCCGGACTAGCGGGGACCGGGGAGCTGTTTTTT
-	TRBD2	TRBV5-4	TRBJ2-3	16	CASSATSGLSTDTQYF	TGTGCCAGCAGCGCTACTAGCGGGCTTTCGACAGATACGCAGTATTTT
-	-	TRBV6-5	TRBJ1-6	13	CAIADSNNSPLHF	TGTGCCATCGCGGACAGCAATAATTCACCCCTCCACTTT
once	TRBD2	TRBV24-1	TRBJ2-1	18	CATSDPGLAGGSYNEQFF	TGTGCCACCAGTGATCCTGGACTAGCGGGAGGTTCCTACAATGAGCAGTTCTTC
-	-	TRBV6-5	TRBJ2-2	13	CASSPLNTGELFF	TGTGCCAGCAGCCCCCTGAACACCGGGGAGCTGTTTTTT
once	-	TRBV3-1/TRBV3-2	TRBJ1-3	15	CASSATPFSGNTIYF	TGTGCCAGCAGTGCCACTCCTTTCTCTGGAAACACCATATATTTT
-	-	TRBV5-4	TRBJ1-4	14	CASSNREGDEKLFF	TGTGCCAGCAGTAACCGGGAGGGCGACGAAAAACTGTTTTTT
-	-	TRBV2	TRBJ1-1	14	CASSEWAGNTEAFF	TGTGCCAGCAGTGAATGGGCGGGCAACACTGAAGCTTTCTTT
-	-	TRBV5-1	TRBJ2-1	13	CASSSPAYNEQFF	TGCGCCAGCAGTAGCCCGGCTTACAATGAGCAGTTCTTC
once	-	TRBV18	TRBJ1-5	16	CASSPLAGQGEQPQHF	TGTGCCAGCTCACCACTGGCAGGGCAAGGAGAGCAGCCCCAGCATTTT
-	TRBD1	TRBV5-4	TRBJ2-1	16	CASSLEAGGRYNEQFF	TGTGCCAGCAGCTTGGAGGCAGGGGGAAGGTACAATGAGCAGTTCTTC
-	-	TRBV28	TRBJ2-5	15	CASSFDIRGGETQYF	TGTGCCAGCAGTTTTGATATCCGGGGAGGAGAGACCCAGTACTTC
-	TRBD2	TRBV3-1/TRBV3-2	TRBJ2-1	16	CASSQPASGTHNEQFF	TGTGCCAGCAGCCAACCGGCCAGCGGGACCCACAATGAGCAGTTCTTC
once	TRBD1	TRBV12-5	TRBJ2-3	13	CASADRVTDTQYF	TGTGCTAGTGCCGACAGGGTCACAGATACGCAGTATTTT
-	-	TRBV19	TRBJ1-5	14	CASSPTGFLSAQHF	TGTGCCAGTAGTCCCACAGGATTCTTGTCGGCCCAGCATTTT
-	TRBD1	TRBV10-2	TRBJ1-6	15	CASSPRDRDNSPLHF	TGCGCCAGCAGCCCCCGGGACAGGGATAATTCACCCCTCCACTTT
-	-	TRBV10-2	TRBJ1-1	15	CASSEATGANTEAFF	TGCGCCAGCAGTGAGGCGACAGGAGCGAACACTGAAGCTTTCTTT
-	-	TRBV18	TRBJ1-5	14	CASAQVLSNQPQHF	TGTGCCAGCGCCCAGGTCCTAAGCAATCAGCCCCAGCATTTT
-	-	TRBV12-3/TRBV12-4	TRBJ1-2	12	CASSFINYGYTF	TGTGCCAGCAGTTTTATTAACTATGGCTACACCTTC
-	TRBD2	TRBV5-4	TRBJ2-7	14	CASSFAGGPGEQYF	TGTGCCAGCAGCTTTGCGGGAGGGCCGGGAGAGCAGTACTTC
few	TRBD1	TRBV6-5	TRBJ1-2	13	CASSRGQGLGYTF	TGTGCCAGCAGTCGTGGACAGGGGCTCGGCTACACCTTC
-	TRBD2	TRBV25-1	TRBJ2-1	15	CASSREDFVGNEQFF	TGTGCCAGCAGTCGGGAGGACTTTGTTGGCAATGAGCAGTTCTTC
-	TRBD2	TRBV24-1	TRBJ2-3	13	CATSGLAGDTQYF	TGTGCCACCAGCGGACTAGCGGGAGATACGCAGTATTTT
once	-	TRBV9	TRBJ1-1	15	CASSVGVGPVTEAFF	TGTGCCAGCAGCGTAGGGGTGGGGCCGGTCACTGAAGCTTTCTTT
-	TRBD2	TRBV5-1	TRBJ2-5	14	CASGPGGVMETQYF	TGCGCCAGCGGGCCCGGGGGGGTGATGGAGACCCAGTACTTC
-	TRBD1	TRBV10-3	TRBJ1-5	14	CAIRGTGGNQPQHF	TGTGCCATCAGGGGCACAGGGGGCAATCAGCCCCAGCATTTT
-	TRBD2	TRBV6-2/TRBV6-3	TRBJ2-5	14	CASRPSGAQETQYF	TGTGCCAGCAGGCCTAGCGGGGCACAAGAGACCCAGTACTTC
-	TRBD2	TRBV6-4	TRBJ2-1	15	CASSETSGTYNEQFF	TGTGCCAGCAGTGAGACTAGCGGTACCTACAATGAGCAGTTCTTC
-	-	TRBV6-1	TRBJ1-5	11	CASSEAQPQHF	TGTGCCAGCAGTGAAGCCCAACCCCAGCATTTT
-	-	TRBV19	TRBJ1-5	16	CASRLAARLSGQPQHF	TGTGCCAGTCGGCTCGCGGCACGGCTCTCTGGTCAGCCCCAGCATTTT
few	-	TRBV5-1	TRBJ2-1	16	CASSLEAASSYNEQFF	TGCGCCAGCAGCTTGGAGGCGGCTAGCTCCTACAATGAGCAGTTCTTC
-	TRBD2	TRBV15	TRBJ2-3	15	CATEDPTSGTDTQYF	TGTGCCACCGAGGACCCGACTAGCGGGACCGATACGCAGTATTTT
-	-	TRBV20-1	TRBJ2-2	12	CSASKAVGELFF	TGCAGTGCTAGTAAGGCGGTCGGGGAGCTGTTTTTT
-	-	TRBV30	TRBJ2-7	14	CAWSKGGTLGEQYF	TGTGCCTGGAGCAAAGGGGGAACCTTGGGCGAGCAGTACTTC
-	TRBD2	TRBV5-1	TRBJ2-5	16	CASSPLGLAGGETQYF	TGCGCCAGCAGCCCCTTGGGACTAGCGGGAGGGGAGACCCAGTACTTC